This is a list of T cell receptor beta chains from one sample in a study of blood T cell repertoires in COVID-19. Data came from immunoSEQ multiplex PCR; TCRdb stores just in-frame clones and leaves some out. There are more than 100,000 clones in the sample; approximately 81% occur only once, and around 3.9% lies in the top ten. Material for sequencing was peripheral blood. The receptors shown here come from a woman of 80 years or more with acute or convalescent COVID-19. The CDR3 runs from the conserved cysteine through the conserved F or W. The D gene is left open where the match is weak. The size field is filled for only some rows; it gives once, few, many or a size class.

clone_size: few; v_call: TRBV18; j_call: TRBJ2-2; d_call: TRBD1; cdr3_nt: TGTGCCAGCTCAGCGGGACAGGGGTTCACCGGGGAGCTGTTTTTT; cdr3_aa: CASSAGQGFTGELFF
clone_size: .; v_call: TRBV19; j_call: TRBJ2-4; d_call: .; cdr3_nt: TGTGCCAGTAACCCAGACGGAGTCAAAACCATTCAGTACTTC; cdr3_aa: CASNPDGVKTIQYF
clone_size: .; v_call: TRBV9; j_call: TRBJ1-1; d_call: .; cdr3_nt: TGTGCCAGCGGGGGGGCCTGGGTTGGCACTGAAGCTTTCTTT; cdr3_aa: CASGGAWVGTEAFF
clone_size: .; v_call: TRBV27; j_call: TRBJ2-7; d_call: TRBD2; cdr3_nt: TGTGCCAGCAGTTCCTATAGCGGGGGGACGGACGAGCAGTACTTC; cdr3_aa: CASSSYSGGTDEQYF
clone_size: .; v_call: TRBV7-3; j_call: TRBJ2-5; d_call: .; cdr3_nt: TGTGCCAGCAGCCCGAACCCGGGACAAGAGACCCAGTACTTC; cdr3_aa: CASSPNPGQETQYF
clone_size: .; v_call: TRBV25-1; j_call: TRBJ1-3; d_call: .; cdr3_nt: TGTGCCAGCAGCCCACAGGGAAACACCATATATTTT; cdr3_aa: CASSPQGNTIYF
clone_size: once; v_call: TRBV12-3/TRBV12-4; j_call: TRBJ1-1; d_call: TRBD1; cdr3_nt: TGTGCCAGCAGTTTTCGGCAGGGGGCGGTCGCTTTCTTT; cdr3_aa: CASSFRQGAVAFF
clone_size: .; v_call: TRBV3-1/TRBV3-2; j_call: TRBJ2-5; d_call: TRBD2; cdr3_nt: TGTGCCAGCAGCCAAGATCTTAGCGGGGGCCTGGGGACCCAGTACTTC; cdr3_aa: CASSQDLSGGLGTQYF
clone_size: .; v_call: TRBV5-4; j_call: TRBJ2-7; d_call: TRBD1; cdr3_nt: TGTGCCAGCAGCTCTGCCCGGGACAGAACCTACGAGCAGTACTTC; cdr3_aa: CASSSARDRTYEQYF
clone_size: once; v_call: TRBV3-1/TRBV3-2; j_call: TRBJ1-2; d_call: TRBD1; cdr3_nt: TGTGCCAGCAGCCAAGCGACAGGGACCTTTCAATATGGCTACACCTTC; cdr3_aa: CASSQATGTFQYGYTF
clone_size: once; v_call: TRBV4-1; j_call: TRBJ2-1; d_call: TRBD1; cdr3_nt: TGCGCCAGCAGCCAAGATCTGACAGGGAATAATGAGCAGTTCTTC; cdr3_aa: CASSQDLTGNNEQFF
clone_size: .; v_call: TRBV9; j_call: TRBJ2-7; d_call: TRBD1; cdr3_nt: TGTGCCAGCAGCGTCGGAGACAGGGCCTACGAGCAGTACTTC; cdr3_aa: CASSVGDRAYEQYF
clone_size: .; v_call: TRBV19; j_call: TRBJ2-2; d_call: TRBD1; cdr3_nt: TGTGCCAGTATCCAGGGGGCGAGCACCGGGGAGCTGTTTTTT; cdr3_aa: CASIQGASTGELFF
clone_size: .; v_call: TRBV6-2/TRBV6-3; j_call: TRBJ1-5; d_call: TRBD1; cdr3_nt: TGTGCCAGCAGTAAGTATACAGGGGGCAATCAGCCCCAGCATTTT; cdr3_aa: CASSKYTGGNQPQHF